Presented here are 25 T cell receptor beta chains from one specimen sequenced in a study of T cell repertoires in cytomegalovirus infection. TCRdb independently ran MiXCR on the reads; one entry per CDR3 protein. The repertoire holds roughly 990,000 distinct CDR3 sequences, with about a third as singletons. Their antigens are not known. The sequenced sample was cultured CD8+ T cells from PBMCs, obtained from culture after CMV antigen stimulation. The origin of the receptors is a human donor in good health (CMV status not recorded). Some clones in this sample may be carry-over from other donors' samples.

This clonotype was picked up a small number of times. The chain is built from TRBV5-1 and TRBJ1-1, with TRBD1 identical over 10 bases. The CDR3 runs to 16 residues. Germline-derived CDR1 and CDR2 are SGHRS and YFSETQ. The trim removed 4 bases at V and 1 base at J, leaving 7 bases unmatched. The CDR3 loop reads CASSPGTGVTNTEAFF. CDR3 nucleotide sequence: TGCGCCAGCAGCCCCGGGACAGGGGTGACGAACACTGAAGCTTTCTTT.

This clonotype was recorded once. This chain uses TRBV19 with TRBJ2-1; 8 bases map to TRBD1. V gave up 0 bases and J gave up 4 bases; unmatched junction bases: 5. This CDR3 spans 16 amino acids. Germline CDR1 LNHDA, CDR2 SQIVND (reference sequence). The CDR3 DNA sequence: TGTGCCAGTAGTATAGATGCGGACAGGGAATACAATGAGCAGTTCTTC. Translated: CASSIDADREYNEQFF. The entire variable domain, with the rest obtained from reference TRBV19 and TRBJ2-1, is as follows: DGGITQSPKYLFRKEGQNVTLSCEQNLNHDAMYWYRQDPGQGLRLIYYSQIVNDFQKGDIAEGYSVSREKKESFPLTVTSAQKNPTAFYLCASSIDADREYNEQFFGPGTRLTVL.

This chain joins TRBV9 and TRBJ1-3, with no clear D. CDR1 is SGDLS, CDR2 YYNGEE, per germline. CDR3 length equals 15 residues. V lost 3 bases and J 1 base, leaving 11 bases between the germline ends. The chain's CDR3 is CASSAEEGSGNTIYF. The CDR3 DNA is TGTGCCAGCAGCGCCGAGGAGGGTTCTGGAAACACCATATATTTT.

This clonotype has more than one count but fewer than ten. J is TRBJ1-4 and V is TRBV4-3; D remains unclear. CDR1 and CDR2 from the germline V gene are LGHNA and YSLEER. CDR3 size: 16 residues. The V and J ends lost 0 bases and 1 base respectively, with 9 bases between them. CDR3 sequence (DNA): TGCGCCAGCAGCCAAGATGGGCCGTTAACTAATGAAAAACTGTTTTTT. Its protein product is CASSQDGPLTNEKLFF.

This sequence joins TRBV12-3 or TRBV12-4 and TRBJ2-3; maybe TRBD2 (6 bases). The CDR3 sequence is 15 residues long. The V gene lost 3 bases and the J gene lost 2 bases, with 12 bases spanning the gap. CDR3 in amino acids: CASSFRDSNTDTQYF. The CDR3 region has the DNA TGTGCCAGCAGTTTCCGGGACTCAAACACAGATACGCAGTATTTT.

The chain links TRBV7-9 to TRBJ1-2; D is unclear. The germline V gene encodes CDR1 SEHNR and CDR2 FQNEAQ (reference sequence). V lost 6 bases, J lost 8 bases, and 16 bases lay in between. This CDR3 is 13 amino acids long. This CDR3 is CASRSERGSGYTF. CDR3 coding DNA: TGTGCCAGCAGGTCAGAGAGAGGGAGCGGCTACACCTTC.

The chain joins TRBV5-5 to TRBJ2-1, with D perhaps being TRBD1 or TRBD2 (6 bases each). The ends were cut back, 0 bases at V and 0 bases at J, with 10 bases in the middle. The CDR3 length is 16 residues. CDR1 is SGHKS, CDR2 YYEKEE, per germline (reference sequence). The CDR3, as DNA: TGTGCCAGCAGCTTGGACGGGGGCGCCTCCTACAATGAGCAGTTCTTC. Translating gives CASSLDGGASYNEQFF. The complete variable domain, with remaining parts taken from reference TRBV5-5 and TRBJ2-1, reads DAGVTQSPTHLIKTRGQQVTLRCSPISGHKSVSWYQQVLGQGPQFIFQYYEKEERGRGNFPDRFSARQFPNYSSELNVNALLLGDSALYLCASSLDGGASYNEQFFGPGTRLTVL.

V and J are TRBV6-6 and TRBJ2-1; D gene unclear. The CDR3 runs 15 residues. Germline CDR1 MNHNY, CDR2 SVGAGI (reference sequence). Trimming took 6 bases from V and 4 from J, leaving 16 bases between them. CDR3 DNA: TGTGCCAGCAGGGGAAAAGACTCCTTTTACAATGAGCAGTTCTTC. Encoded protein: CASRGKDSFYNEQFF.

The chain carries TRBV4-1 and TRBJ2-3; TRBD1 aligns across 7 bases. V lost 0 bases to trimming and J lost 1 base; unmatched junction nucleotides: 10. Germline-derived CDR1 and CDR2 are MGHRA and YSYEKL. There are 18 residues in the CDR3. CDR3 loop: CASSQEASRGRGTDTQYF. CDR3 nucleotides: TGCGCCAGCAGCCAAGAGGCTTCGAGGGGGCGGGGCACAGATACGCAGTATTTT.

This clonotype was observed a few times. The J gene is TRBJ1-5, the V gene TRBV2, with D unclear. Germline-derived CDR1 and CDR2 are SNHLY and FYNNEI. This CDR3 has 14 amino acids. V gave up 6 bases and J gave up 3 bases, with 12 bases separating them. The CDR3 is CASSAIEFNQPQHF. In DNA, the CDR3 is TGTGCCAGCAGCGCCATCGAATTCAATCAGCCCCAGCATTTT. The complete variable domain, with remaining parts taken from reference TRBV2 and TRBJ1-5, reads EPEVTQTPSHQVTQMGQEVILRCVPISNHLYFYWYRQILGQKVEFLVSFYNNEISEKSEIFDDQFSVERPDGSNFTLKIRSTKLEDSAMYFCASSAIEFNQPQHFGDGTRLSIL.

This clonotype was counted only a few times. V is TRBV7-6 and J is TRBJ2-3; 8 bases match TRBD2. The CDR3 is made up of 17 amino acids. In germline, CDR1 is SGHVS, CDR2 FNYEAQ. The V and J ends lost 1 base and 1 base, in that order; junction bases with no gene match: 7. The CDR3 reads CASSLVVPAGGTDTQYF. CDR3 DNA sequence: TGTGCCAGCAGCTTAGTGGTTCCAGCGGGGGGCACAGATACGCAGTATTTT.

The chain carries TRBV5-5 and TRBJ1-5, with 10 bases aligning to TRBD1. The CDR3 is 14 amino acids. V lost 4 bases and J lost 7; bases outside the gene matches: 5. Germline assignment: CDR1 SGHKS and CDR2 YYEKEE (reference sequence). CDR3 region: CASSGGDRGQPQHF. Here the CDR3 DNA reads TGTGCCAGCAGCGGCGGGGACAGGGGACAGCCCCAGCATTTT.

This clonotype was counted a few times. The chain employs TRBV7-9 and TRBJ2-1, with 11 bases matching TRBD1. The J segment lost 7 bases and the V segment lost 5 bases, leaving 10 bases of the junction unmatched. The length of the CDR3 is 16 residues. CDR1 and CDR2 from the germline V gene are SEHNR and FQNEAQ (reference sequence). CDR3 DNA sequence: TGTGCCAGCAGCGATACCGGGACAGGGGGTGGAAATGAGCAGTTCTTC. Encoded protein: CASSDTGTGGGNEQFF.

This sequence joins TRBV7-8 and TRBJ2-7; the D call may be TRBD1 or TRBD2 (5 bases each). From germline, CDR1 is SGHVS and CDR2 FQNEAQ. The CDR3 is made up of 15 amino acids. Trimming took off 4 bases at V and 0 bases at J, with 13 bases between the two ends. The CDR3 spells CASSYPGRSSYEQYF. In DNA form, the CDR3 reads TGTGCCAGCAGCTATCCGGGACGGTCCTCCTACGAGCAGTACTTC.

The CDR3 coding sequence is TGTGCCAGCAACATAGCGGGGGGGCCGAACAATGAGCAGTTCTTC. Protein: CASNIAGGPNNEQFF. The genes are TRBV7-2 and TRBJ2-1; 11 nucleotides match TRBD2. The CDR3 extends over 15 amino acids. CDR1 and CDR2 (germline): SGHTA, FQGNSA. Losses at the gene ends were 7 bases for V and 5 bases for J; bases not matched to a gene: 7.

A single count supports this clonotype. The chain carries TRBV20-1 and TRBJ1-2; weak D call: TRBD1 (5 bases). This CDR3 spans 12 amino acids. Germline V lookup: CDR1 DFQATT, CDR2 SNEGSKA (reference sequence). V was pared by 5 bases and J by 4 bases, with 11 bases between. The CDR3 here is CSAPGRSYGYTF. The CDR3 DNA sequence: TGCAGTGCTCCGGGGCGCAGCTATGGCTACACCTTC.

This clonotype appeared a single time. J is TRBJ2-7 and V is TRBV5-1; 9 bases align to TRBD1. CDR3 length: 13 amino acids. Germline loops: CDR1 SGHRS, CDR2 YFSETQ. V was pared by 6 bases and J by 2 bases, with 3 bases of the junction left unmatched. CDR3 sequence: CASTGTGTYEQYF. The DNA for the CDR3 is TGCGCCAGCACCGGGACAGGGACCTACGAGCAGTACTTC.

This clonotype was detected ten times or more. The chain employs TRBV7-2 and TRBJ1-5, with D possibly being TRBD1 (5 bases). Trimming took 6 bases from V and 0 from J, leaving 12 bases between them. This CDR3 is 15 amino acids long. Germline assignment: CDR1 SGHTA and CDR2 FQGNSA. The CDR3 loop reads CASSRDGNSNQPQHF. As DNA, the CDR3 is TGTGCCAGCAGTCGGGACGGAAATAGCAATCAGCCCCAGCATTTT.

This clonotype was detected many times. The chain uses TRBV7-2 and TRBJ2-7; 9 bases fit TRBD2. V shed 3 bases and J 5 bases; nucleotides not matched to a gene: 8. The CDR3 has 15 amino acids. Germline V gene data show CDR1 as SGHTA and CDR2 as FQGNSA. The CDR3 here is CASSFLAGVQNEQYV. The CDR3 DNA reads as TGTGCCAGCAGCTTCTTAGCGGGGGTTCAGAACGAGCAGTACGTC.

The J gene is TRBJ2-1, the V gene TRBV10-3; D is tentatively TRBD1 or TRBD2 (6 bases each). CDR1 ENHRY and CDR2 SYGVKD come from the germline V gene. The CDR3 sequence is 17 residues long. V gave up 6 bases and J gave up 7 bases, with 25 bases separating them. CDR3 in amino acids: CAIRTRGAEGGENEQFF. In DNA, the CDR3 is TGTGCCATCAGAACTCGTGGGGCGGAGGGGGGTGAGAATGAGCAGTTCTTC.

This clonotype has only a few counts. The chain's CDR3 is CAISEPRDEGRANYGYTF. Written as DNA, the CDR3 is TGTGCCATCAGTGAGCCCAGAGATGAGGGGAGAGCTAACTATGGCTACACCTTC. The chain carries TRBV10-3 and TRBJ1-2, with D perhaps matching TRBD1 (5 bases). In germline, CDR1 is ENHRY, CDR2 SYGVKD. The CDR3 length is 18 residues. Trimming left V 2 bases short and J 0 bases short, with 19 bases between.

This clonotype was observed at least ten times. The J gene is TRBJ2-7, the V gene TRBV12-3 or TRBV12-4; the D is unclear. V lost 3 bases, J lost 7 bases, and 7 bases lay in between. The CDR3 contains 11 residues. The DNA of the CDR3 is TGTGCCAGCAGTTTTCGTGGGGAGCAGTACTTC. It specifies CASSFRGEQYF.

This clonotype was observed a handful of times. V is TRBV10-2 and J is TRBJ2-7, with 7 bases fitting TRBD2. CDR1 WSHSY and CDR2 SAAADI come from the germline V gene. The CDR3 length is 13 residues. V lost 11 bases to trimming and J lost 0 bases; unmatched junction nucleotides: 7. The CDR3 DNA follows: TGCGCCTCGTGGGGGGGTTCCTCCTACGAGCAGTACTTC. Encoded protein: CASWGGSSYEQYF.

This clonotype was counted between two and nine times. The CDR3, as DNA: TGTGCCAGCAGCCCTTCGGGCCTGGCTGGGGGGACCCAGTACTTC. It translates to CASSPSGLAGGTQYF. The chain joins TRBV14 to TRBJ2-5; D may correspond to TRBD1 or TRBD2 (5 bases each). Germline V gene sequence: CDR1 SGHDN, CDR2 FVKESK. The CDR3 runs 15 residues. The V gene lost 4 bases and the J gene lost 7 bases, with 19 bases spanning the gap.

This chain joins TRBV12-3 or TRBV12-4 and TRBJ1-1; D possibly corresponds to TRBD1 (6 bases). V gave up 3 bases and J gave up 0 bases, with 14 bases separating them. CDR3 length: 16 residues. CDR3 DNA sequence: TGTGCCAGCAGTTTCACCCTGGGGGGCTTGAACACTGAAGCTTTCTTT. Encoded protein: CASSFTLGGLNTEAFF.